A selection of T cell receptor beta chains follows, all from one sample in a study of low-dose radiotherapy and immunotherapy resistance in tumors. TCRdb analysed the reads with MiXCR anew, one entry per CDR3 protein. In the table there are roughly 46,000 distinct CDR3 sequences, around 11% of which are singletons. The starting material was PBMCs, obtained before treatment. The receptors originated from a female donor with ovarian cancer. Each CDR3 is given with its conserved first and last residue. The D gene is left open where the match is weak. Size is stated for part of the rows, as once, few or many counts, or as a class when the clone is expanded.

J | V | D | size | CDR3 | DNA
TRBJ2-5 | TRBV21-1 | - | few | CARAIPGHCKETQYF | TGTGCCCGAGCAATTCCGGGACACTGTAAGGAGACCCAGTACTTC
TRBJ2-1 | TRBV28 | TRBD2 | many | CASSFGASGGSWDEQFF | TGTGCCAGCAGTTTTGGGGCCAGCGGGGGATCGTGGGATGAGCAGTTCTTC
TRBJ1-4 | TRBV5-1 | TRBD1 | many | CASRFQPGQGFEKLFF | TGCGCCAGCCGTTTCCAACCGGGACAGGGATTTGAAAAACTGTTTTTT
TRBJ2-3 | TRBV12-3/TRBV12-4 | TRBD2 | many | CASSRTSGLTSTDTQYF | TGTGCCAGCAGTCGGACTAGCGGGCTTACTAGCACAGATACGCAGTATTTT
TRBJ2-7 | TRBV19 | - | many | CASSIGRGAVNEQYF | TGTGCCAGTAGTATAGGTAGGGGCGCCGTGAACGAGCAGTACTTC
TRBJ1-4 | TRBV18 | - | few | CASSPMLSEKLFF | TGTGCCAGCTCACCGATGCTTAGTGAAAAACTGTTTTTT
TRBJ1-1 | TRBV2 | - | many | CASSDLGGNTEAFF | TGTGCCAGCAGTGATCTTGGGGGAAACACTGAAGCTTTCTTT
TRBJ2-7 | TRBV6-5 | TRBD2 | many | CASSYSVTSGRPYEQYF | TGTGCCAGCAGTTACTCCGTGACTAGCGGAAGGCCTTACGAGCAGTACTTC
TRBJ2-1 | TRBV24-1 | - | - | CATSDPSGGSSYNEQFF | TGTGCCACCAGTGATCCCTCCGGGGGTAGCTCCTACAATGAGCAGTTCTTC
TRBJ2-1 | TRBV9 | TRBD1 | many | CASSPSSDRMDNEQFF | TGTGCCAGCAGCCCCTCTTCGGACAGGATGGACAATGAGCAGTTCTTC
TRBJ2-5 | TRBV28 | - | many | CASSVPETQYF | TGTGCCAGCAGTGTACCAGAGACCCAGTACTTC
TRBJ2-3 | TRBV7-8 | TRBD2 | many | CASSPEAGGWDTQYF | TGTGCCAGCAGCCCAGAGGCGGGAGGTTGGGATACGCAGTATTTT
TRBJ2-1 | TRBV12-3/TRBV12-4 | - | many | CASSLSGRFYNEQFF | TGTGCCAGCAGTTTGAGTGGTCGATTCTACAATGAGCAGTTCTTC
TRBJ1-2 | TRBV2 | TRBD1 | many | CASSPGQGYGYTF | TGTGCCAGCAGCCCGGGACAGGGGTATGGCTACACCTTC
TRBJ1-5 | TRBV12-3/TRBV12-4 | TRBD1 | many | CASAPQAGGYQPQHF | TGTGCCTCAGCCCCCCAAGCAGGGGGGTATCAGCCCCAGCATTTT
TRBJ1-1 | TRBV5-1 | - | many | CASSLDPLGRGAEAFF | TGCGCCAGCAGCTTGGACCCCCTAGGCAGGGGCGCTGAAGCTTTCTTT
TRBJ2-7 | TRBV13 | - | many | CASSWANEQYF | TGTGCCAGCAGCTGGGCCAACGAGCAGTACTTC
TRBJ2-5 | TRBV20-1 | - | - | CSASHPTVQETQYF | TGCAGTGCTAGCCATCCGACAGTTCAAGAGACCCAGTACTTC
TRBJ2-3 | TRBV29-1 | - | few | CSVGSSTDTQYF | TGCAGCGTTGGAAGTAGCACAGATACGCAGTATTTT
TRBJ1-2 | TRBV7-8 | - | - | CASSLNLSPAGSTFYGYTF | TGTGCCAGCAGCTTAAATCTTAGCCCCGCGGGGTCAACATTCTATGGCTACACCTTC
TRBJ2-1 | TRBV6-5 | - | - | CASSYSLRATSYNEQFF | TGTGCCAGCAGTTACTCTCTCCGGGCGACCTCCTACAATGAGCAGTTCTTC
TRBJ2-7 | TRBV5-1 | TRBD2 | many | CASSFGPPPTGTSGYEQYF | TGCGCCAGCAGCTTTGGCCCCCCCCCGACCGGGACTAGCGGCTACGAGCAGTACTTC
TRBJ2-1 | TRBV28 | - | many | CASSPEPIVSNEQFF | TGTGCCAGCAGTCCGGAGCCCATCGTGAGCAATGAGCAGTTCTTC
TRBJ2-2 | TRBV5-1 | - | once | CASLAAETNTGELFF | TGCGCCAGCCTCGCGGCGGAGACGAACACCGGGGAGCTGTTTTTT
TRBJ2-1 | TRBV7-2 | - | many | CASSRTQLNEQFF | TGTGCCAGCAGCCGGACTCAGCTCAATGAGCAGTTCTTC
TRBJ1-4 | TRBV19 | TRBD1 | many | CASSSSTGRGEKLFF | TGTGCCAGTAGTAGCTCGACAGGGCGAGGTGAAAAACTGTTTTTT
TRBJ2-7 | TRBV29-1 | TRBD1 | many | CSAWTGTYEQYF | TGCAGCGCTTGGACAGGTACCTACGAGCAGTACTTC
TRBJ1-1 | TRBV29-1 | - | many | CSVAPQNTEAFF | TGCAGCGTGGCCCCACAGAACACTGAAGCTTTCTTT
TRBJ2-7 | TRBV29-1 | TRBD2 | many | CSVGGLAASSYEQYF | TGCAGCGTTGGGGGACTAGCGGCTAGCTCCTACGAGCAGTACTTC
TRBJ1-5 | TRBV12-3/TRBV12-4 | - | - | CASSRGRAAAQPQHF | TGTGCCAGCAGCCGGGGGAGGGCCGCGGCTCAGCCCCAGCATTTT
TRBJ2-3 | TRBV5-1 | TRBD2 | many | CASSLTSGGASDTQYF | TGCGCCAGCAGCTTGACTAGCGGGGGGGCATCAGATACGCAGTATTTT
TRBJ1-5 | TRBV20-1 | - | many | CSARDPPRTVDNQPQHF | TGCAGTGCTAGAGATCCCCCACGGACAGTCGATAATCAGCCCCAGCATTTT
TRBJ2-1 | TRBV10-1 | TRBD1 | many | CASSTGQGWTYNEQFF | TGCGCCAGCAGTACGGGACAGGGATGGACCTACAATGAGCAGTTCTTC
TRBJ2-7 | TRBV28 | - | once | CASSWGLRRQTYEQYF | TGTGCCAGCAGTTGGGGACTTAGGAGACAGACCTACGAGCAGTACTTC
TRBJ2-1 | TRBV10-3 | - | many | CAISEGWDYNEQFF | TGTGCCATCAGTGAAGGGTGGGATTACAATGAGCAGTTCTTC
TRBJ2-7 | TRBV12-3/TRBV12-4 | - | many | CASRPNYVGSYEQYF | TGTGCCAGCAGACCCAACTATGTCGGGAGCTACGAGCAGTACTTC
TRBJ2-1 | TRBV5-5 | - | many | CASSFDYYNEQFF | TGTGCCAGCAGCTTCGACTACTACAATGAGCAGTTCTTC
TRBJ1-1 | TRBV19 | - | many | CASSIWGNTEAFF | TGTGCCAGTAGTATCTGGGGAAACACTGAAGCTTTCTTT
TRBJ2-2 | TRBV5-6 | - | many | CASHGTPHTGELFF | TGTGCCAGCCACGGGACGCCTCACACCGGGGAGCTGTTTTTT
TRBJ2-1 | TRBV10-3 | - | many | CAITRASSYNEQFF | TGTGCCATCACCCGGGCTAGCTCCTACAATGAGCAGTTCTTC
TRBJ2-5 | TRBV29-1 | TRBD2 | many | CSVDPARGGETQYF | TGCAGCGTTGACCCGGCGCGGGGGGGAGAGACCCAGTACTTC